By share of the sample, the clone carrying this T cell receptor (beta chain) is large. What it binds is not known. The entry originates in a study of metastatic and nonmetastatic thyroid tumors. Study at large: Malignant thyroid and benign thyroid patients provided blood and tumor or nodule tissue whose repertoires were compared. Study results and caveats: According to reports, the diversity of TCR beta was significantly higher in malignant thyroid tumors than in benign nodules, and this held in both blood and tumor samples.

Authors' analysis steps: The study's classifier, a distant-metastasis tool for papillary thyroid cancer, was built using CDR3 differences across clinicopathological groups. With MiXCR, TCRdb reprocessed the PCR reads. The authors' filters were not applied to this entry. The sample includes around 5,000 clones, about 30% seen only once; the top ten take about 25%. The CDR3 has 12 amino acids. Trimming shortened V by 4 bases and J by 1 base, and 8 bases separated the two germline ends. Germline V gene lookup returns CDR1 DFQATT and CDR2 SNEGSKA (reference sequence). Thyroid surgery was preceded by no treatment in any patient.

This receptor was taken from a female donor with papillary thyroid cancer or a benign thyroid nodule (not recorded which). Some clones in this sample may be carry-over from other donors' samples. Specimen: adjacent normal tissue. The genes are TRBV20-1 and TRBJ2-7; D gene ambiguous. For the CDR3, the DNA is TGCAGTGCTACCTGGCGGTCCTACGAGCAGTACTTC. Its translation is CSATWRSYEQYF.